Sequencing of this TCR beta chain was carried out in a study of blood T cells in healthy people across ages. A second PCR of roughly 7 to 11 cycles used a sample-barcoded 5' primer and a J-beta primer mix. TCRdb passed the 5' RACE reads through MiXCR, listing each CDR3 protein once. Of about 1.6 million distinct CDR3 sequences listed, around 36% are singletons. Germline V lookup: CDR1 DFQATT, CDR2 SNEGSKA (reference sequence). The CDR3 is 19 amino acids. Regarding this clonotype: A read error may account for a junction end that differs from germline.

Healthy individuals of Caucasian origin from Russia, aged roughly 6 to 95, served as donors. This TCR came from a young woman in good health. The rearrangement links TRBV20-1 to TRBJ2-1, with 14 nucleotides matching TRBD2. Sample: blood. The CDR3 DNA is TGCAGTGCTAGAGACGGGACTAGCGGGGGCCCTGGGCTCTACAATGAGCTGTTCTTC. It yields the protein CSARDGTSGGPGLYNELFF.